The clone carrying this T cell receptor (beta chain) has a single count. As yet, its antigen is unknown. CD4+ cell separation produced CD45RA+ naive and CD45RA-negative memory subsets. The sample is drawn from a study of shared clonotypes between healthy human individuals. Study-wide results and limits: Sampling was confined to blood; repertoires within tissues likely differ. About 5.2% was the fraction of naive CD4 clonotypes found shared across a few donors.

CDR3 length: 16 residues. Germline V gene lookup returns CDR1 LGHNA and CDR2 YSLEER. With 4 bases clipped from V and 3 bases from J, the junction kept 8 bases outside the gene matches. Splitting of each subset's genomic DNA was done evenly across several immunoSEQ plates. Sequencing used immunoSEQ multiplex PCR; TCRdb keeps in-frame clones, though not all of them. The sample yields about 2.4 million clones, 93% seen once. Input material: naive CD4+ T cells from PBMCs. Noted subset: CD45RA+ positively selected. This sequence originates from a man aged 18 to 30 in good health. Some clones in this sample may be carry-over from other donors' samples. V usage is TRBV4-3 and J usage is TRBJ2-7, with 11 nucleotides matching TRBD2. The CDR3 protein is CASSRPDGTSGYEQYF. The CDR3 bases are TGCGCCAGCAGCCGACCCGATGGGACTAGCGGCTACGAGCAGTACTTC.